This TCR beta chain derives from a study of T cells in Graves' hyperthyroidism and ophthalmopathy. The CDR3 is made up of 15 amino acids. Germline V lookup: CDR1 SGHKS, CDR2 YYEKEE (reference sequence). The ends were cut back, 0 bases at V and 4 bases at J, with 13 bases in the middle. Patients were excluded because of uncontrolled infection, other autoimmune disease, pregnancy or lactation. RNA transcripts yielded amplified TCR beta CDR3 regions. In the first-round RT-PCR of the TCR CDR3, the HTBI primer set was used. Via MiXCR, TCRdb re-called the multiplex PCR reads, giving one row per CDR3 protein. Of nearly 250,000 distinct CDR3 sequences in the sample, around 15% were seen once. The study's findings and limits: Stable hyperthyroidism and ophthalmopathy were separated using 13 V-J signatures.

This clonotype was observed many times. Its specificity is unknown. This sequence joins TRBV5-5 and TRBJ2-5; D is perhaps TRBD1 (6 bases). This receptor was taken from a woman aged 18-30 years with Graves' ophthalmopathy. The specimen sequenced was blood. CDR3 amino acids: CASSLDLWGPETQYF. The CDR3 bases are TGTGCCAGCAGCTTGGATCTCTGGGGGCCAGAGACCCAGTACTTC.